The 19 T cell receptor beta chains reported below all come from one sample, sequenced in a study of T cell responses to AZD1222 COVID-19 vaccine. Clones were sequenced by immunoSEQ multiplex PCR, and TCRdb holds only the in-frame ones, with some missing. The sample carries 100,000 to 150,000 clones, around 90% recorded once. Source: peripheral blood, taken on day 0 of AZD1222 vaccination. The receptors derive from an adult in good health.

This chain uses TRBV7-9 with TRBJ1-5; no clear D. In germline, CDR1 is SEHNR, CDR2 FQNEAQ (reference sequence). CDR3 length: 14 amino acids. V was cut by 5 bases and J by 5 bases, with 13 bases left in between. The chain's CDR3 is CASSTLDSDQPQHF. The CDR3 DNA reads TGTGCCAGCAGCACACTGGATTCCGATCAGCCCCAGCATTTT.

V gene TRBV9 combines with J gene TRBJ1-2; D gene ambiguous. Germline CDR1 reads SGDLS; CDR2 reads YYNGEE. V was pared by 0 bases and J by 7 bases, with 13 bases between. The CDR3 spans 14 residues. For the CDR3, the DNA is TGTGCCAGCAGCGTAGCTCCGGGTGGGATTGGCTACACCTTC. The encoded protein is CASSVAPGGIGYTF.

The chain has TRBV5-8 and TRBJ1-5; 7 bases are a match to TRBD1. After removal of 4 bases from V and 5 bases from J, the junction contained 9 bases not matched to a gene. Germline assignment: CDR1 SGHTS and CDR2 YDEGEE. This CDR3 contains 15 residues. CDR3 DNA sequence: TGTGCCAGCAGCCACCCCGGACAGGCCCATCAGCCCCAGCATTTT. Protein product: CASSHPGQAHQPQHF.

The chain couples TRBV5-1 to TRBJ2-5; D unclear. Trimming left V 0 bases short and J 1 base short, with 10 bases between. CDR1 and CDR2 (germline): SGHRS, YFSETQ. The CDR3 is 15 residues long. The CDR3 sequence: CASSLAPNTQETQYF. As DNA, the CDR3 is TGCGCCAGCAGCTTGGCGCCTAATACCCAAGAGACCCAGTACTTC.

The rearrangement joins TRBV23-1 to TRBJ1-2; D possibly corresponds to TRBD1 (5 bases). TRBV23-1 is flagged as an ORF with uncertain function. The CDR3 length is 15 residues. The V end was cut by 1 base, the J end by 3 bases, with 12 bases between. CDR3 amino acids: CASSQFGGADYGYTF. The CDR3 DNA reads TGCGCCAGCAGTCAATTCGGGGGAGCGGACTATGGCTACACCTTC.

This clone has more than one count but fewer than ten. This sequence joins TRBV5-1 and TRBJ1-5, with TRBD1 as a possible D gene (5 bases). The CDR3 covers 15 residues. CDR1 is SGHRS and CDR2 is YFSETQ in the germline V gene. V was trimmed by 0 bases and J by 5 bases, leaving 12 bases between them. This CDR3 is CASSLAGGTYQPQHF. Written as DNA, the CDR3 is TGCGCCAGCAGCTTGGCCGGGGGTACATATCAGCCCCAGCATTTT. Supplemented by reference TRBV5-1 and TRBJ1-5, the full variable domain reads KAGVTQTPRYLIKTRGQQVTLSCSPISGHRSVSWYQQTPGQGLQFLFEYFSETQRNKGNFPGRFSGRQFSNSRSEMNVSTLELGDSALYLCASSLAGGTYQPQHFGDGTRLSIL.

This chain uses TRBV5-6 with TRBJ2-6, with D possibly matching TRBD1 (5 bases). V lost 5 bases, J lost 2 bases, and 11 bases lay in between. The CDR3 consists of 15 residues. The germline CDR1 and CDR2 sequences are SGHDT and YYEEEE. In DNA form, the CDR3 reads TGTGCCAGCAGTCCCCAGGGAACTGGGGCCAACGTCCTGACTTTC. Residues: CASSPQGTGANVLTF.

CDR3 in amino acids: CASSKSGTGTLANYGYTF. In nucleotides, the CDR3 is TGTGCCAGCAGTAAATCCGGGACAGGGACTCTTGCTAACTATGGCTACACCTTC. The chain is built from TRBV6-2 or TRBV6-3 and TRBJ1-2; 9 positions match TRBD1. The CDR3 is 18 residues long. V dropped 5 bases and J dropped 0; count of bases not matched to a gene: 13. From germline, CDR1 is MNHEY and CDR2 SVGEGT.

The V call is TRBV6-2 or TRBV6-3, the J call TRBJ2-1; D is possibly TRBD2 (5 bases). There are 17 residues in the CDR3. Trimming took off 2 bases at V and 8 bases at J, with 22 bases between the two ends. Germline values: CDR1 MNHEY, CDR2 SVGEGT. DNA of the CDR3: TGTGCCAGCAGTTACGAGCGGTCACTAGGTTGGACCGATGAGCAGTTCTTC. Translated: CASSYERSLGWTDEQFF.

This clone was detected once. The V call is TRBV27, the J call TRBJ2-7; tentative D call: TRBD1 (5 bases). This CDR3 comprises 12 residues. The germline gives CDR1 MNHEY, CDR2 SMNVEV (reference sequence). With 5 bases removed from V and 4 bases from J, the gap between germline ends came to 9 bases. The CDR3, as DNA: TGTGCCAGCAGTCTTCAGGGTTACGAGCAGTACTTC. Its protein product is CASSLQGYEQYF.

This chain connects TRBV19 to TRBJ1-5; 7 bases line up with TRBD1. V dropped 3 bases and J dropped 3; count of bases not matched to a gene: 8. This CDR3 has 16 amino acids. The germline V gene encodes CDR1 LNHDA and CDR2 SQIVND (reference sequence). In nucleotides, the CDR3 is TGTGCCAGTAGTATCGGGGCAGGGGGGTACAATCAGCCCCAGCATTTT. Translating it yields CASSIGAGGYNQPQHF.

This chain connects TRBV20-1 to TRBJ1-1; 8 positions match TRBD1. The germline V gene has CDR1 DFQATT and CDR2 SNEGSKA (reference sequence). The CDR3 length is 17 residues. Unmatched junction bases numbered 12, after V lost 3 bases and J lost 0 bases. This chain's CDR3 is CSASIDRGDFMNTEAFF. The CDR3 coding sequence is TGCAGTGCTAGTATAGACAGGGGCGACTTCATGAACACTGAAGCTTTCTTT.

The chain couples TRBV5-1 to TRBJ2-3, with TRBD2 matching over 9 bases. The CDR3 runs 16 residues. Trimming removed 2 bases from V and 7 bases from J; junction bases left unmatched: 11. Germline assignment: CDR1 SGHRS and CDR2 YFSETQ. For the CDR3, the DNA is TGCGCCAGCAGCTTTAGGACTAGCGAAAGGGGGCATACGCAGTATTTT. Translated: CASSFRTSERGHTQYF. The full variable domain, its missing parts supplied by reference TRBV5-1 and TRBJ2-3, is KAGVTQTPRYLIKTRGQQVTLSCSPISGHRSVSWYQQTPGQGLQFLFEYFSETQRNKGNFPGRFSGRQFSNSRSEMNVSTLELGDSALYLCASSFRTSERGHTQYFGPGTRLTVL.

The rearrangement uses TRBV9 and TRBJ1-1; no reliable D call. V was trimmed by 3 bases and J by 4 bases, leaving 13 bases between them. The germline gives CDR1 SGDLS, CDR2 YYNGEE. This CDR3 region has 14 residues. The CDR3, as DNA: TGTGCCAGCAGCGCCTATGAGGGCACCACTGAAGCTTTCTTT. It translates to CASSAYEGTTEAFF.

This clone was seen a single time. The chain recombines TRBV9 with TRBJ1-1, with D perhaps matching TRBD1 (5 bases). The CDR3 spans 12 residues. V lost 4 bases to trimming and J lost 5 bases, with 9 bases between them. Germline-derived CDR1 and CDR2 are SGDLS and YYNGEE. The CDR3 DNA is TGTGCCAGCAGCCGCAGGGATACTGAAGCTTTCTTT. Amino acid sequence: CASSRRDTEAFF.

The chain couples TRBV27 to TRBJ1-5; D is perhaps TRBD1 (6 bases). The CDR3 runs 15 residues. Germline V gene data show CDR1 as MNHEY and CDR2 as SMNVEV (reference sequence). The ends were cut back, 3 bases at V and 4 bases at J, with 13 bases in the middle. The DNA for the CDR3 is TGTGCCAGCAGTTTGCCTACAGGGTGGAATCAGCCCCAGCATTTT. Residues: CASSLPTGWNQPQHF.

The chain uses TRBV5-1 and TRBJ2-1; 7 bases agree with TRBD2. The V segment lost 3 bases and the J segment 4 bases; nucleotides outside the gene matches: 4. Germline assignment: CDR1 SGHRS and CDR2 YFSETQ. CDR3 size: 14 residues. The DNA for the CDR3 is TGCGCCAGCAGCTCCAGGGAGGGGTACAATGAGCAGTTCTTC. Its translation: CASSSREGYNEQFF. The full variable domain, with the rest looked up from reference TRBV5-1 and TRBJ2-1, is KAGVTQTPRYLIKTRGQQVTLSCSPISGHRSVSWYQQTPGQGLQFLFEYFSETQRNKGNFPGRFSGRQFSNSRSEMNVSTLELGDSALYLCASSSREGYNEQFFGPGTRLTVL.

The rearrangement uses TRBV6-1 and TRBJ2-2; 10 bases fit TRBD2. Germline CDR1 and CDR2: MNHNS and SASEGT. The CDR3 totals 18 residues. The trim removed 2 bases at V and 1 base at J, leaving 7 bases unmatched. The CDR3 sequence is CASSERRSGGLNTGELFF. The DNA of the CDR3 is TGTGCCAGCAGTGAAAGGCGTAGCGGGGGGCTGAACACCGGGGAGCTGTTTTTT.

V gene TRBV28 combines with J gene TRBJ1-2, with 8 bases lining up with TRBD1. CDR1 is MDHEN and CDR2 is SYDVKM in the germline V gene. This CDR3 contains 17 residues. V lost 4 bases, J lost 5 bases, and 15 bases stayed unmatched. The CDR3 here is CASSSTLSRDRLYGYTF. CDR3 in DNA: TGTGCCAGCAGTTCAACACTTTCTCGGGACAGGCTTTATGGCTACACCTTC.